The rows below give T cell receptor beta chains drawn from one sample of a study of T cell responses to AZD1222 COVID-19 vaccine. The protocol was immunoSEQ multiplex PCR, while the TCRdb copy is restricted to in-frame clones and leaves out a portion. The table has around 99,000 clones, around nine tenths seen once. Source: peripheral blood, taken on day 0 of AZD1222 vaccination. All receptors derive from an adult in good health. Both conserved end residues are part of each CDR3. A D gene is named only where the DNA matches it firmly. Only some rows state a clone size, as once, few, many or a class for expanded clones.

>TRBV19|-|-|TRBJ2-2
TGTGCCAGTAGTATAGACAGGGCTGGCACCGGGGAGCTGTTTTTT
CASSIDRAGTGELFF
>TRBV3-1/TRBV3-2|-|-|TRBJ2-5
TGTGCCAGCAGCCAAGATGACGTTGGGTCCCGGTGGGGCCAAGAGACCCAGTACTTC
CASSQDDVGSRWGQETQYF
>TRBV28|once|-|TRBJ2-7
TGTGCCAGCAGTTCAGGGGCCCACTACGAGCAGTACTTC
CASSSGAHYEQYF
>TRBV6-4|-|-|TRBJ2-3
TGTGCCAGCAGTGAAGTGGGGACCACAGATACGCAGTATTTT
CASSEVGTTDTQYF
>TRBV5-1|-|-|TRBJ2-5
TGCGCCAGCAGCTTGGATCGGGTCCAAGAGACCCAGTACTTC
CASSLDRVQETQYF
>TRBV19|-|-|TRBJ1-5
TGTGCCAGTAGTGGGTCGGGGTGGTGGGGCGATCAGCCCCAGCATTTT
CASSGSGWWGDQPQHF
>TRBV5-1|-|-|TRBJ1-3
TGCGCCAGCAGCCCAGGGGTGTTGGGAAACACCATATATTTT
CASSPGVLGNTIYF
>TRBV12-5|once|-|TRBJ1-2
TGTGCTAGTGGTTTAGGGAGCGAAGACTATGGCTACACCTTC
CASGLGSEDYGYTF
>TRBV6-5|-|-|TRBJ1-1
TGTGCCAGCAGAATGAACACTGAAGCTTTCTTT
CASRMNTEAFF
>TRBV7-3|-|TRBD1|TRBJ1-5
TGTGCCAGCAGCCCTCGCAGGGGGGGCGAACAGCCCCAGCATTTT
CASSPRRGGEQPQHF
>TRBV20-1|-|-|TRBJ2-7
TGCAGTGCTAGTCATCGGGGGAGTGGGGCCGAGCAGTACTTC
CSASHRGSGAEQYF
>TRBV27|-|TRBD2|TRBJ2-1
TGTGCCAGCTCCGATCCGGGACTAGCGGGAGGCAATGAGCAGTTCTTC
CASSDPGLAGGNEQFF
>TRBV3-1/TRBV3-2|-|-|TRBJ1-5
TGTGCCAGCAGCCAAGACACAGTACGACAGCCCCAGCATTTT
CASSQDTVRQPQHF
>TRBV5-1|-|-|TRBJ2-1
TGCGCCAGCAGCTTGGGTCTAGCTCCTCTGGGCAATGAGCAGTTCTTC
CASSLGLAPLGNEQFF
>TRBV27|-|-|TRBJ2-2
TGTGCCAGCAGTTTGGTATGGGGACAACGCACCGGGGAGCTGTTTTTT
CASSLVWGQRTGELFF
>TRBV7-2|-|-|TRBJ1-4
TGTGCCAGCAGCTTTCCGGGACACCGGGAAAAACTGTTTTTT
CASSFPGHREKLFF
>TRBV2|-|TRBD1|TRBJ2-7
TGTGCCAGCAGTGCCGGACAGGGTCCCTACGAGCAGTACTTC
CASSAGQGPYEQYF
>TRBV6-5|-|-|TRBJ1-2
TGTGCCAGCAGTTACTCGATCCGGTTTGGCTACACCTTC
CASSYSIRFGYTF
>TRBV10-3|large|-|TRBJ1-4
TGTGCCATCAGTGAGTCGTCCCGGACTCCTAATGAAAAACTGTTTTTT
CAISESSRTPNEKLFF
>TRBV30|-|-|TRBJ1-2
TGTGCCTGCCGGGCTTTGGGGTACACCTTC
CACRALGYTF
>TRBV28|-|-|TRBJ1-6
TGTGCCAGCAGTTCCACAGGAGGTTCCTATAATTCACCCCTCCACTTT
CASSSTGGSYNSPLHF
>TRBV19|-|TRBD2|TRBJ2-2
TGTGCCAGTAGTATCTTAGCGGGAGGGTCGAACACCGGGGAGCTGTTTTTT
CASSILAGGSNTGELFF
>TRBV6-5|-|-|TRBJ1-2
TGTGCCAGCAGTTTGGTGACAGGTCCTTTTAACTATGGCTACACCTTC
CASSLVTGPFNYGYTF
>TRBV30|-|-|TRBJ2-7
TGTGCCTGGAGTGTAGGTCTTGGTGTCTCCTACGAGCAGTACTTC
CAWSVGLGVSYEQYF
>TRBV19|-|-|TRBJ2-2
TGTGCCAGTAGTAGGCGGCAGGCTTACACCGGGGAGCTGTTTTTT
CASSRRQAYTGELFF
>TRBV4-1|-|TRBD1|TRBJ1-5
TGCGCCAGCAGCCAAGATCGGTTGGGGGACAGGGCTGCTCAGCCCCAGCATTTT
CASSQDRLGDRAAQPQHF
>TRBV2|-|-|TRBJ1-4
TGTGCCAGCAAACCGGGGTTGGAAGAAAAACTGTTTTTT
CASKPGLEEKLFF
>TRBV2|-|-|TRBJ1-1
TGTGCCAGCAGTCCTTCCGAATCGGGGACCGGCACTGAAGCTTTCTTT
CASSPSESGTGTEAFF